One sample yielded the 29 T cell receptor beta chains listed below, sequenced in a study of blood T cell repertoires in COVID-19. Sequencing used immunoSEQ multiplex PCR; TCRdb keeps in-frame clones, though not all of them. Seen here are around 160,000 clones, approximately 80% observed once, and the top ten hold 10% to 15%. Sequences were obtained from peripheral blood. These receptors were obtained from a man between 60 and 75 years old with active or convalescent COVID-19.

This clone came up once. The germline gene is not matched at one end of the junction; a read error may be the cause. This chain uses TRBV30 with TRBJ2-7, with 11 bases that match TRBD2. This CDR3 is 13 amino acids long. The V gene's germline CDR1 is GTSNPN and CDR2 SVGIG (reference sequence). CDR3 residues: CAWSVPASGRIDF. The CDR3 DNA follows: TGTGCCTGGAGTGTACCGGCTAGCGGGAGGATAGACTTC.

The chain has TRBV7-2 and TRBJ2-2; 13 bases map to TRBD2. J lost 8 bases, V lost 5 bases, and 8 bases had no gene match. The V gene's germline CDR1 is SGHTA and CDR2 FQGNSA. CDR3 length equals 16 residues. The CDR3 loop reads CASSGTGLAGVGELFF. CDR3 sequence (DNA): TGTGCCAGCAGCGGGACCGGACTAGCGGGAGTTGGGGAGCTGTTTTTT.

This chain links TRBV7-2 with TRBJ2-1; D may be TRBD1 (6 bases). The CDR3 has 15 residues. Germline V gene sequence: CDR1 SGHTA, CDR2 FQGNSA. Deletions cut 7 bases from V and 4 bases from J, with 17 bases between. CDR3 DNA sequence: TGTGCCAGCACTAAGGACAGAAGGGAATACAATGAGCAGTTCTTC. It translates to CASTKDRREYNEQFF.

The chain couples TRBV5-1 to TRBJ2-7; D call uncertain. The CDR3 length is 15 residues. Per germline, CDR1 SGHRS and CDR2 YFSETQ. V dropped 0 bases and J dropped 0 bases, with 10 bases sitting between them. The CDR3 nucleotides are TGCGCCAGCAGCTTGGGTGAGCGCAGCTCCTACGAGCAGTACTTC. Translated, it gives CASSLGERSSYEQYF.

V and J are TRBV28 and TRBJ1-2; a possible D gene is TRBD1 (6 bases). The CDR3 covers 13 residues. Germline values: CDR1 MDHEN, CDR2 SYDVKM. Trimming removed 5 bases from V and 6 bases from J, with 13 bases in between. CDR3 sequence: CASSPHHRDGYTF. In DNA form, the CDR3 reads TGTGCCAGCAGTCCGCACCACAGGGATGGCTACACCTTC.

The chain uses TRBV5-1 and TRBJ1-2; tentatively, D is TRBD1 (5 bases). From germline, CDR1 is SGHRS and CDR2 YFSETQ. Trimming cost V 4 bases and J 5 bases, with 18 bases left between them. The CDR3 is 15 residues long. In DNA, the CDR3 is TGCGCCAGCAGCCCTGACTTGACAGCCACATATGGCTACACCTTC. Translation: CASSPDLTATYGYTF.

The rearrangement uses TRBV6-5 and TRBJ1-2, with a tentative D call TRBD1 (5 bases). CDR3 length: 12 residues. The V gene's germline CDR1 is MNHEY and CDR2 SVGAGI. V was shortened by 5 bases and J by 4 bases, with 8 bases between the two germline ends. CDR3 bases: TGTGCCAGCAGTACTGACAGCTATGGCTACACCTTC. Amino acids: CASSTDSYGYTF.

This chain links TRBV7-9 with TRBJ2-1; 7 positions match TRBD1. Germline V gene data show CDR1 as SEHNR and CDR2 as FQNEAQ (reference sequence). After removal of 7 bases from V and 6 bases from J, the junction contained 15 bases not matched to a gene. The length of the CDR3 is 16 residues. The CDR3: CASTPEYRGAGNEQFF. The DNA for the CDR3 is TGTGCCAGCACCCCCGAGTACAGGGGCGCGGGCAATGAGCAGTTCTTC.

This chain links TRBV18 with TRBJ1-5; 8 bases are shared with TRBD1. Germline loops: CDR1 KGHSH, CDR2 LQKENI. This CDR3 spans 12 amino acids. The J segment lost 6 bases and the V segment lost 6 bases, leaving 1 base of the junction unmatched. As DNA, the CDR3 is TGTGCCAGCTCTGACAGGGGTCAGCCCCAGCATTTT. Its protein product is CASSDRGQPQHF.

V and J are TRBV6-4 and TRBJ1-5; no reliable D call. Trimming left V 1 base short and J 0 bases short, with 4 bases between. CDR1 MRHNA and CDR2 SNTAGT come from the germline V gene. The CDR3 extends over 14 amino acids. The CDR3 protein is CASSDLYSNQPQHF. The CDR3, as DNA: TGTGCCAGCAGTGACTTATATAGCAATCAGCCCCAGCATTTT.

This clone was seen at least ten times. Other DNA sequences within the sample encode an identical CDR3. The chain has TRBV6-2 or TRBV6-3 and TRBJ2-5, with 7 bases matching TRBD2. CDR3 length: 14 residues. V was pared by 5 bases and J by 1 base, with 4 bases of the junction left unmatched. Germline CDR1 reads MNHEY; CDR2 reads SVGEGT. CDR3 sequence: CASSPGGSQETQYF. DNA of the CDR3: TGTGCCAGCAGTCCCGGGGGGAGCCAAGAGACCCAGTACTTC.

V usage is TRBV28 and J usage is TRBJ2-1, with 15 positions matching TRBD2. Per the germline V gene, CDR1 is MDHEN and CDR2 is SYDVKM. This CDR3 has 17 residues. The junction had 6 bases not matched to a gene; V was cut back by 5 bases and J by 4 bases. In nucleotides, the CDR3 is TGTGCCAGCAGTGCTGGACTAGCGGGAGGGGGATACAATGAGCAGTTCTTC. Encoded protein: CASSAGLAGGGYNEQFF.

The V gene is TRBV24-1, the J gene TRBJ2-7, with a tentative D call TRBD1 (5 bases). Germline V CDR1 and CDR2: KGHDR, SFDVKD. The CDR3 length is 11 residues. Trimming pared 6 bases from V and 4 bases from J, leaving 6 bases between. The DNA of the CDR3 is TGTGCCACCAGTCAGGGTTACGAGCAGTACTTC. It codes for CATSQGYEQYF.

CDR3 DNA: TGTGCCAGCAGCCGAAGCAGAAACACCATATATTTT. Its protein is CASSRSRNTIYF. The V and J genes are TRBV12-3 or TRBV12-4 and TRBJ1-3; unclear D gene. V gave up 6 bases and J gave up 5 bases, with 8 bases separating them. The CDR3 consists of 12 residues.

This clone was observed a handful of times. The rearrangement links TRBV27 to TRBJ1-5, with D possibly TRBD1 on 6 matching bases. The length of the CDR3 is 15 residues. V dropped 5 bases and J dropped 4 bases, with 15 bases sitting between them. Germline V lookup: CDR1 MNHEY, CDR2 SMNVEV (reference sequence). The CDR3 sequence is CASSAWARGNQPQHF. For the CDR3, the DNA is TGTGCCAGCAGTGCTTGGGCCAGGGGAAATCAGCCCCAGCATTTT.

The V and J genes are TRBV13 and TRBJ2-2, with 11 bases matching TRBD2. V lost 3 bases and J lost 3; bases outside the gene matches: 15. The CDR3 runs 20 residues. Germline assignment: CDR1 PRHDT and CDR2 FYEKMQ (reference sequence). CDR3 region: CASSFSPGTSGERYTGELFF. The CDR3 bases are TGTGCCAGCAGCTTCTCCCCCGGGACTAGCGGTGAAAGGTACACCGGGGAGCTGTTTTTT.

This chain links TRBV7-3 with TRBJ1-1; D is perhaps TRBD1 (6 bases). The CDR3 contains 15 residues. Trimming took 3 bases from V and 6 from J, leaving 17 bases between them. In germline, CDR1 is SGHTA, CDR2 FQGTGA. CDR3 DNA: TGTGCCAGCAGCTTGGACAGCCTACGGGTATCTGAAGCTTTCTTT. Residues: CASSLDSLRVSEAFF. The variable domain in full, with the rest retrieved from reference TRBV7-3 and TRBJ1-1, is GAGVSQTPSNKVTEKGKYVELRCDPISGHTALYWYRQSLGQGPEFLIYFQGTGAADDSGLPNDRFFAVRPEGSVSTLKIQRTERGDSAVYLCASSLDSLRVSEAFFGQGTRLTVV.

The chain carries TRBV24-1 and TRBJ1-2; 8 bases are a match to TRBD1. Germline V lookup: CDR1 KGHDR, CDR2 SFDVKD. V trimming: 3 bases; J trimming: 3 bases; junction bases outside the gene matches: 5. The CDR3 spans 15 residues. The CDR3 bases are TGTGCCACCAGTGATCCAGGACAGGGTGACTATGGCTACACCTTC. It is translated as CATSDPGQGDYGYTF.

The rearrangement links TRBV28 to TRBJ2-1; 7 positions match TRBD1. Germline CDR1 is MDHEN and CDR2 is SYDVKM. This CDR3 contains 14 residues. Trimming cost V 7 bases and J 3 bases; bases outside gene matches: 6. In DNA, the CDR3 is TGTGCCAGCACCCCCCGACAGGGCTACAATGAGCAGTTCTTC. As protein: CASTPRQGYNEQFF.

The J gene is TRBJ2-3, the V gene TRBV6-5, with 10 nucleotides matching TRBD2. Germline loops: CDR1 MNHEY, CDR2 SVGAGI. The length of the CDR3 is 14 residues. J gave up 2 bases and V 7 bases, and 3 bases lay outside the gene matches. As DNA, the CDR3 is TGTGCCAGCAATGGACTAGCGGCCACAGATACGCAGTATTTT. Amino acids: CASNGLAATDTQYF.

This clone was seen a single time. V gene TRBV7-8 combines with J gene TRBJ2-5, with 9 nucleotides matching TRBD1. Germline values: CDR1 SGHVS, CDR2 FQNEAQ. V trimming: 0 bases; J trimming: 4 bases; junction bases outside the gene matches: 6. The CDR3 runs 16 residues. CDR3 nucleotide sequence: TGTGCCAGCAGCTTAGCGTGGACAGGGGCCCTAGAGACCCAGTACTTC. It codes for CASSLAWTGALETQYF.

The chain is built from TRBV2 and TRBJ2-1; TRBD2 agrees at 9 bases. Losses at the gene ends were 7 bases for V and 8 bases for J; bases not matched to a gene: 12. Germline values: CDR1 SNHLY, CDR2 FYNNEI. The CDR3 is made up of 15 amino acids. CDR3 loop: CASKEPGLARDEQFF. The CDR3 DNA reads TGTGCCAGCAAGGAACCGGGACTAGCTCGAGATGAGCAGTTCTTC.

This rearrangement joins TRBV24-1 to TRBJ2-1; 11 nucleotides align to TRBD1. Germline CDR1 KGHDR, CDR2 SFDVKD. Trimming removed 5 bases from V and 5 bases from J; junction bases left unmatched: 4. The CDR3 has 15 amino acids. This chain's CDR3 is CATSVGTGGNNEQFF. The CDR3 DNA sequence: TGTGCCACCAGTGTCGGGACAGGGGGAAACAATGAGCAGTTCTTC.

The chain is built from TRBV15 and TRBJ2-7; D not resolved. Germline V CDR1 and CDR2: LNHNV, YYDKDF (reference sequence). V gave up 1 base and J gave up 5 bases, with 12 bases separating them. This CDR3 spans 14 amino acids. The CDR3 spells CATSRVAARNEQYF. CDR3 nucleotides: TGTGCCACCAGCAGAGTGGCAGCCAGGAACGAGCAGTACTTC.

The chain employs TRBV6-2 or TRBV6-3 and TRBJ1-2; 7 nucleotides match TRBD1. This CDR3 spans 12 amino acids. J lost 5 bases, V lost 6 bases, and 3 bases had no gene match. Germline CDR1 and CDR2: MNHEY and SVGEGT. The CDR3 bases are TGTGCCAGCAGCCCGGGACAGTATGGCTACACCTTC. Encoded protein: CASSPGQYGYTF.

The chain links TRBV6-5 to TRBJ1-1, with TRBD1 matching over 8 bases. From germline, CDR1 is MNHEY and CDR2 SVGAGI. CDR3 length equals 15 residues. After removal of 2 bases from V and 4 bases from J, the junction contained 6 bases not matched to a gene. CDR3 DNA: TGTGCCAGCAGTTACCCCGGACAGGGTGGCACTGAAGCTTTCTTT. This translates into CASSYPGQGGTEAFF.

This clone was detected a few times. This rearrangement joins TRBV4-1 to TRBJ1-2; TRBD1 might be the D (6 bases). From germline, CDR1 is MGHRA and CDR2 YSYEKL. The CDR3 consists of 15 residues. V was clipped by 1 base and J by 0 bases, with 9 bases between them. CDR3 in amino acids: CASSQVGGANYGYTF. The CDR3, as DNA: TGCGCCAGCAGCCAAGTAGGGGGAGCTAACTATGGCTACACCTTC.

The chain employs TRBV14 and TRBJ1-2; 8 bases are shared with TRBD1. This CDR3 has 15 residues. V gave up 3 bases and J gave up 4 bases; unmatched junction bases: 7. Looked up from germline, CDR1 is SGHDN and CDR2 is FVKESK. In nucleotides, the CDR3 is TGTGCCAGCAGCCATGGCTCAGGGGGCGGCTATGGCTACACCTTC. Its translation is CASSHGSGGGYGYTF. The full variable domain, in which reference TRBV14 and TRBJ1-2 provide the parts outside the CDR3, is EAGVTQFPSHSVIEKGQTVTLRCDPISGHDNLYWYRRVMGKEIKFLLHFVKESKQDESGMPNNRFLAERTGGTYSTLKVQPAELEDSGVYFCASSHGSGGGYGYTFGSGTRLTVV.

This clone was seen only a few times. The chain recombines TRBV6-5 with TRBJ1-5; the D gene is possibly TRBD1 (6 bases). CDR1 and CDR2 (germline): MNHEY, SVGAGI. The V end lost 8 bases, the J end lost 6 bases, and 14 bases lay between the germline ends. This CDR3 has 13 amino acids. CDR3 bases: TGTGCCAGCGATTCAGGGGTTACTCAGCCCCAGCATTTT. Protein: CASDSGVTQPQHF.